The source of this T cell receptor (beta chain) is a study of neoadjuvant anti-PD-1 for oral cavity cancer. Tumor libraries mostly used about 5.1 ug genomic DNA, two replicates each. Profiling relied on immunoSEQ multiplex PCR, and the TCRdb table lists in-frame clones only, not all of them. The sample records some 7,400 clones, more than 40% being singletons. This CDR3 comprises 12 residues. This sample comprised tumor tissue, obtained before nivolumab (anti-PD-1) treatment. The chain uses TRBV21-1 and TRBJ2-7; TRBD2 was called by the table and not checked on the DNA. TRBV21-1 is termed a pseudogene. This sequence was found in a person aged 40 to 85 with oral cavity squamous cell carcinoma. CDR3 sequence (DNA): TGTGCCAGCAGCAAGAGGAGGGAAGAGCAGTACTTC. It is translated as CASSKRREEQYF.